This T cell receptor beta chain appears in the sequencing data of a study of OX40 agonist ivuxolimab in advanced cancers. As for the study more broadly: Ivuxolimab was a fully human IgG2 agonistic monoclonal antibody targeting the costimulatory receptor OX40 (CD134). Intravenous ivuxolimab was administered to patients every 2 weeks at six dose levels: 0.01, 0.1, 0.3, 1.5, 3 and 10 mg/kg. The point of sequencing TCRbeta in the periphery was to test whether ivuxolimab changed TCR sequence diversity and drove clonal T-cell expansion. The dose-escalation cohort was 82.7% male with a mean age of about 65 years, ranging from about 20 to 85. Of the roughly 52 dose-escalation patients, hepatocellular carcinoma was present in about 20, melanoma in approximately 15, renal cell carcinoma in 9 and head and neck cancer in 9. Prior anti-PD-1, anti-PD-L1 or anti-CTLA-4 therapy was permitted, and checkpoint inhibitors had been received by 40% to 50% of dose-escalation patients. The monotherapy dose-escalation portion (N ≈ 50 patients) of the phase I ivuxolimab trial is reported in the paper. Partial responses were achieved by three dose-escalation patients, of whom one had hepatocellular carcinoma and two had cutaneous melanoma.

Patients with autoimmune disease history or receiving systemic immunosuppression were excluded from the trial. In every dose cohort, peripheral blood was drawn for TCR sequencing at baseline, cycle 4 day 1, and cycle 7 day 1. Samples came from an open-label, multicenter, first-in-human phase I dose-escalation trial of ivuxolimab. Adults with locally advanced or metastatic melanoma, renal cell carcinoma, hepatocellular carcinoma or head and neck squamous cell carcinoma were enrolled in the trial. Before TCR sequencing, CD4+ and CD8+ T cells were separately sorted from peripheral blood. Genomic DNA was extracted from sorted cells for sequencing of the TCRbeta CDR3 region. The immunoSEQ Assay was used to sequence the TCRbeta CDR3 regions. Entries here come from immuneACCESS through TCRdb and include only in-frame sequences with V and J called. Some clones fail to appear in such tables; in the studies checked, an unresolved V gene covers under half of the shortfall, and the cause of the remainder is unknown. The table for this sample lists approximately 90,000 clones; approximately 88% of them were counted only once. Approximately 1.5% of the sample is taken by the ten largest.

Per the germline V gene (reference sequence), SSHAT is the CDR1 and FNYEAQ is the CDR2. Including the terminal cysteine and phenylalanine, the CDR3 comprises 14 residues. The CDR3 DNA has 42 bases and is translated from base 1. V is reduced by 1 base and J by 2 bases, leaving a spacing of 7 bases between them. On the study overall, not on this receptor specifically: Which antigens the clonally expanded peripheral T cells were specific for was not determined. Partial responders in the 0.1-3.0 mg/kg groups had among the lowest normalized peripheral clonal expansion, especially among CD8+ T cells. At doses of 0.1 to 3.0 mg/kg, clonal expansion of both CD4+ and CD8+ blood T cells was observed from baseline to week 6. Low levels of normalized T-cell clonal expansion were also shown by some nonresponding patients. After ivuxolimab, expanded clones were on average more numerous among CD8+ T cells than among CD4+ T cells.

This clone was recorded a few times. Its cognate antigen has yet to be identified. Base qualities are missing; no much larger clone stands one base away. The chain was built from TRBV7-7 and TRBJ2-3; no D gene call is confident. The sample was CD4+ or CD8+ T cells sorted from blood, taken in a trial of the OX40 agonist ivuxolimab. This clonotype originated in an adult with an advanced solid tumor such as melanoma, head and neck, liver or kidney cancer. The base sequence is TGTGCCAGCAGCTTAGGTGGCCCCACAGATACGCAGTATTTT. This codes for CASSLGGPTDTQYF. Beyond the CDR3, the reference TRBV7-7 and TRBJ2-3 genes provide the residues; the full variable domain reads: GAGVSQSPRYKVTKRGQDVTLRCDPISSHATLYWYQQALGQGPEFLTYFNYEAQPDKSGLPSDRFSAERPEGSISTLTIQRTEQRDSAMYRCASSLGGPTDTQYFGPGTRLTVL.